The next 18 T cell receptor beta chains were all read from a single sample in a study of beta chain features in type 1 diabetes. The whole isolated RNA underwent reverse transcription, so sequencing captured expressed TCRB transcripts. Sequenced by immunoSEQ multiplex PCR; TCRdb stores in-frame clones only, minus some. Found here are 350,000 to 450,000 clones, about 15% of them singletons; the top ten hold about 0.034%. The sample was naive CD4+ T cells from blood. The receptors shown here come from a man aged 30 to 39 in good health.

This chain joins TRBV29-1 and TRBJ2-1; D is unclear. The CDR3 extends over 13 amino acids. Looked up from germline, CDR1 is SQVTM and CDR2 is ANQGSEA. With 4 bases removed from V and 1 base from J, the gap between germline ends came to 8 bases. The CDR3 protein is CSVVIQSYNEQFF. CDR3 coding DNA: TGCAGCGTTGTGATCCAGTCCTACAATGAGCAGTTCTTC.

In its sample, this clone was seen once. The J gene is TRBJ1-3, the V gene TRBV9; D not resolved. The CDR3 contains 16 residues. The germline V gene encodes CDR1 SGDLS and CDR2 YYNGEE. Trimming took 0 bases from V and 0 from J, leaving 10 bases between them. The CDR3 coding sequence is TGTGCCAGCAGCGTAGCGGCCCCTAGCTCTGGAAACACCATATATTTT. Residues: CASSVAAPSSGNTIYF.

This clone was detected only a few times. The rearrangement uses TRBV11-3 and TRBJ2-5; 7 nucleotides line up with TRBD2. CDR1 and CDR2 (germline): SGHNT, YENEEA. The CDR3 sequence is 12 residues long. The V gene end was trimmed by 4 bases and the J gene end by 5 bases; junction bases not matched to a gene: 1. DNA of the CDR3: TGTGCCAGCAGCTCCGGGGGGGAGACCCAGTACTTC. It codes for CASSSGGETQYF.

The chain combines TRBV15 with TRBJ1-2; 9 nucleotides align to TRBD1. The V gene end was trimmed by 1 base and the J gene end by 5 bases; junction bases not matched to a gene: 2. Germline V CDR1 and CDR2: LNHNV, YYDKDF (reference sequence). CDR3 length: 14 residues. The CDR3: CATSRVGTGYGYTF. The CDR3 DNA sequence: TGTGCCACCAGCAGAGTCGGGACAGGGTATGGCTACACCTTC.

This clone was seen ten or more times. The rearrangement joins TRBV18 to TRBJ2-5, with a weak D call TRBD1 (5 bases). The CDR3 loop spans 13 amino acids. V lost 6 bases and J lost 2, with 10 bases in between. The germline V gene encodes CDR1 KGHSH and CDR2 LQKENI. CDR3 sequence reads: CASSDNAQETQYF. Written as DNA, the CDR3 is TGTGCCAGCTCGGACAACGCACAAGAGACCCAGTACTTC.

V usage is TRBV7-3 and J usage is TRBJ2-3; possible D gene TRBD2, 5 bases. Germline CDR1 is SGHTA and CDR2 is FQGTGA. This CDR3 is built from 14 residues. Trimming took off 3 bases at V and 3 bases at J, with 10 bases between the two ends. The CDR3 protein is CASSFPLATDTQYF. The CDR3 DNA reads TGTGCCAGCAGCTTTCCCCTAGCAACAGATACGCAGTATTTT.

The chain carries TRBV29-1 and TRBJ1-1; D is undetermined. The CDR3 sequence is 12 residues long. V shed 4 bases and J shed 4 bases, with 10 bases lying between them. In germline, CDR1 is SQVTM, CDR2 ANQGSEA. The CDR3 reads CSVGAPRTEAFF. In DNA, the CDR3 is TGCAGCGTTGGGGCCCCCCGCACTGAAGCTTTCTTT.

This clone was seen just once. CDR3 region: CASSPDRTNYGYTF. CDR3 in DNA: TGTGCCAGCAGCCCGGACAGAACTAACTATGGCTACACCTTC. The chain uses TRBV5-6 and TRBJ1-2; TRBD1 is a possible D gene (6 bases). V lost 4 bases and J 0 bases, leaving 10 bases between the germline ends. The CDR3 spans 14 residues. CDR1 is SGHDT and CDR2 is YYEEEE in the germline V gene.

The chain uses TRBV11-3 and TRBJ2-3; D not resolved. With 3 bases removed from V and 7 bases from J, the gap between germline ends came to 5 bases. The CDR3 contains 11 residues. CDR1 SGHNT and CDR2 YENEEA come from the germline V gene. The CDR3 spells CASSLGHTQYF. Written as DNA, the CDR3 is TGTGCCAGCAGCTTGGGTCATACGCAGTATTTT.

This clone was counted many times. V is TRBV7-9 and J is TRBJ2-5; D is unresolved. Germline-derived CDR1 and CDR2 are SEHNR and FQNEAQ (reference sequence). This CDR3 spans 12 amino acids. V was cut by 5 bases and J by 3 bases, with 7 bases left in between. The CDR3 nucleotides read TGTGCCAGCAGCCGAGGAGAAGAGACCCAGTACTTC. It specifies CASSRGEETQYF.

This chain connects TRBV7-2 to TRBJ1-2, with TRBD1 matching over 7 bases. The trim removed 3 bases at V and 8 bases at J, leaving 3 bases unmatched. The length of the CDR3 is 12 residues. Germline V gene data show CDR1 as SGHTA and CDR2 as FQGNSA. The CDR3 spells CASSFGQDGYTF. As DNA, the CDR3 is TGTGCCAGCAGCTTCGGACAGGACGGCTACACCTTC.

This clone turned up a few times. This chain connects TRBV10-3 to TRBJ2-3; possibly TRBD2 for D (6 bases). CDR1 ENHRY and CDR2 SYGVKD come from the germline V gene. V dropped 2 bases and J dropped 4 bases, with 22 bases sitting between them. This CDR3 comprises 18 residues. CDR3 DNA: TGTGCCATCAGTGAGCCAAGCGGGCTCTGGTTAGGCGCAGATACGCAGTATTTT. Translation: CAISEPSGLWLGADTQYF.

This clone was observed a handful of times. CDR3 amino acids: CASSDAGTISTDTQYF. The CDR3 bases are TGCGCCAGCAGCGACGCCGGGACTATAAGCACAGATACGCAGTATTTT. The rearrangement joins TRBV5-1 to TRBJ2-3; 7 nucleotides agree with TRBD2. The V gene's germline CDR1 is SGHRS and CDR2 YFSETQ. The CDR3 length is 16 residues. With 4 bases clipped from V and 0 bases from J, the junction kept 8 bases outside the gene matches.

This clone was counted a few times. This sequence joins TRBV19 and TRBJ1-1; D perhaps matches TRBD1 (5 bases). The V end lost 5 bases, the J end lost 1 base, and 11 bases lay between the germline ends. The germline CDR1 and CDR2 sequences are LNHDA and SQIVND (reference sequence). This CDR3 comprises 14 residues. CDR3 protein: CASSYRTENTEAFF. The CDR3 DNA reads as TGTGCCAGTAGTTACAGGACGGAGAACACTGAAGCTTTCTTT.

The chain recombines TRBV7-4 with TRBJ2-7, with D hard to call. This CDR3 is 17 amino acids long. Trimming took off 1 base at V and 4 bases at J, with 20 bases between the two ends. Germline loops: CDR1 SGHVT, CDR2 SQSDAQ. CDR3 amino acids: CASSLVIVRPAEYEQYV. The CDR3 DNA reads as TGTGCCAGCAGCTTAGTAATCGTTAGACCCGCGGAATACGAGCAGTACGTC.

This clone was counted between two and nine times. This chain uses TRBV30 with TRBJ1-2; no clear D. Trimming took 2 bases from V and 4 from J, leaving 8 bases between them. CDR3 length: 12 amino acids. Germline CDR1 is GTSNPN and CDR2 is SVGIG (reference sequence). CDR3 amino acids: CAWSSQLYGYTF. CDR3 nucleotide sequence: TGTGCCTGGAGTTCGCAACTCTATGGCTACACCTTC.

This chain joins TRBV9 and TRBJ2-1; D is unresolved. The germline V gene has CDR1 SGDLS and CDR2 YYNGEE. V lost 0 bases to trimming and J lost 2 bases, with 9 bases between them. CDR3 length equals 15 residues. CDR3 sequence (DNA): TGTGCCAGCAGCGTAGGTTTCCGACCCTACAATGAGCAGTTCTTC. Amino acids: CASSVGFRPYNEQFF.

This clone was detected ten times or more. The rearrangement uses TRBV13 and TRBJ2-1; 9 bases are a match to TRBD1. CDR3 length: 15 amino acids. The germline gives CDR1 PRHDT, CDR2 FYEKMQ (reference sequence). J lost 4 bases, V lost 4 bases, and 5 bases had no gene match. The CDR3 DNA is TGTGCCAGCAGCTGGATGGGACAGGGATACAATGAGCAGTTCTTC. Translating it yields CASSWMGQGYNEQFF. Complete variable domain (other parts from reference TRBV13 and TRBJ2-1): AAGVIQSPRHLIKEKRETATLKCYPIPRHDTVYWYQQGPGQDPQFLISFYEKMQSDKGSIPDRFSAQQFSDYHSELNMSSLELGDSALYFCASSWMGQGYNEQFFGPGTRLTVL.